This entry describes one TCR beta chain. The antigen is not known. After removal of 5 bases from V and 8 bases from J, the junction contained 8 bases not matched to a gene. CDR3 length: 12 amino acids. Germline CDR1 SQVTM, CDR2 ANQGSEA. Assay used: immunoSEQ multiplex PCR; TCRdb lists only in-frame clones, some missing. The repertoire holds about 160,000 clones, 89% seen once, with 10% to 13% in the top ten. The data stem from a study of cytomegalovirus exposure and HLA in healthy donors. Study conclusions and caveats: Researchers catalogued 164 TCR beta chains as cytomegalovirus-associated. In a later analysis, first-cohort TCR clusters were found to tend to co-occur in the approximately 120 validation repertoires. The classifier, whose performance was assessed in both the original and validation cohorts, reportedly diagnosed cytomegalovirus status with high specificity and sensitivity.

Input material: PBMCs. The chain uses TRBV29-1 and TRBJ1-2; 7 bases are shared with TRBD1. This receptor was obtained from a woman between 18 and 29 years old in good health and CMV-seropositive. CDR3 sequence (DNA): TGCAGCGTTCCCGGGACAGCGGAGGGCTACACCTTC. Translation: CSVPGTAEGYTF.